The next 2 T cell receptor beta chains were all read from a single sample in a study of vaccination and CD4 T cells after COVID-19. The treatment here: roughly 10-day PBMC culture with coronavirus spike peptide pools or control peptides (ViraFEST assay). At the Johns Hopkins FTIC core, DNA taken from cultured CD4+ T cells was sequenced by way of the Oncomine TCR Beta short-read assay. TCRdb reprocessed the PCR reads via MiXCR and lists one record per CDR3 protein. The table has under 5,000 distinct CDR3 sequences, around two fifths seen once. Which antigens these TCRs recognize remains unknown. Sample: CD4+ T cells from blood, cultured in vitro. The receptors come from a human donor who had recovered from COVID-19.

This clonotype was seen a few times. The chain employs TRBV20-1 and TRBJ2-7, with 12 bases aligning to TRBD2. The CDR3 covers 15 residues. V lost 0 bases and J lost 6; bases outside the gene matches: 6. The V gene's germline CDR1 is DFQATT and CDR2 SNEGSKA (reference sequence). The CDR3 DNA follows: TGCAGTGCTAGAGATCCCGGGACTAGCGGGTTCGAGCAGTACTTC. Protein product: CSARDPGTSGFEQYF.

This clonotype has more than one count but fewer than ten. J is TRBJ2-5 and V is TRBV27, with 7 bases identical to TRBD1. The germline gives CDR1 MNHEY, CDR2 SMNVEV (reference sequence). V was pared by 8 bases and J by 4 bases, with 7 bases of the junction left unmatched. This CDR3 is 13 amino acids long. The CDR3 is CASRRAGGETQYF. CDR3 coding DNA: TGTGCCAGCCGGCGGGCAGGGGGAGAGACCCAGTACTTC.